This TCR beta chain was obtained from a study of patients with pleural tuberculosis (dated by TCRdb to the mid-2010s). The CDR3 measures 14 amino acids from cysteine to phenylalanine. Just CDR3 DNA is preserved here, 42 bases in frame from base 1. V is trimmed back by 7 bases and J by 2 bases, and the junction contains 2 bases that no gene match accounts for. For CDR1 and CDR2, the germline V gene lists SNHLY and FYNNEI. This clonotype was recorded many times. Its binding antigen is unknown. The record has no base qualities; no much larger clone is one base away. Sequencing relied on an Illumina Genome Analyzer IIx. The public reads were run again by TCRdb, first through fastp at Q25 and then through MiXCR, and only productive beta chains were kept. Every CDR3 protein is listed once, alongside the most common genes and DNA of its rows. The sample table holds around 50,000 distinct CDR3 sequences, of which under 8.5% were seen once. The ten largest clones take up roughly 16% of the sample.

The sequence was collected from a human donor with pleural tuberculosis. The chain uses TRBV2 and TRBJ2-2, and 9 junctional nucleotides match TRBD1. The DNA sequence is TGTGCCAGCATGACAGGGGGAAACACCGGGGAGCTGTTTTTT. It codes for CASMTGGNTGELFF.